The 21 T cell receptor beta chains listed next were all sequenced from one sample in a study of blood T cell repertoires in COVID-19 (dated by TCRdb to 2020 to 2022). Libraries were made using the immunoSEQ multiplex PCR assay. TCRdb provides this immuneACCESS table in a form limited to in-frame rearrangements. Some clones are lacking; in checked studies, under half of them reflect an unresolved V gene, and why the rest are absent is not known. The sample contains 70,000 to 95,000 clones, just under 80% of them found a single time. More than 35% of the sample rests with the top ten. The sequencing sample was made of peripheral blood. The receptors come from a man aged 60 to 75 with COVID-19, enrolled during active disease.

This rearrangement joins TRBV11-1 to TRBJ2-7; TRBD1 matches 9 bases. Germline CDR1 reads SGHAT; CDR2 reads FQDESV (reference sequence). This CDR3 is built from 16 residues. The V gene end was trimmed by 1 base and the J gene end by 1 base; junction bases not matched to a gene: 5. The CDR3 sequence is CASSLESGQGSYEQYF. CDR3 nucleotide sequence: TGTGCCAGCAGCTTAGAATCCGGACAGGGGTCCTACGAGCAGTACTTC.

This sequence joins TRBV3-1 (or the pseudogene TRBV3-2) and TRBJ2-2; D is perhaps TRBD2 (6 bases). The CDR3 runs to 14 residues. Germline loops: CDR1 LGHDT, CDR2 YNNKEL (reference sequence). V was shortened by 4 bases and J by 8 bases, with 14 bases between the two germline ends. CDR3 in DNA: TGTGCCAGCAGCCCCCTCTACGGGACTGGGGAGCTGTTTTTT. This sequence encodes CASSPLYGTGELFF.

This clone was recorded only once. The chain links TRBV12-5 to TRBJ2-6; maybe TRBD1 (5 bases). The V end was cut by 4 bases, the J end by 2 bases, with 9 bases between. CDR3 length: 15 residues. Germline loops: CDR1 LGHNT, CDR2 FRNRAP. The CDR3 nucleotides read TGTGCTAGTGGTTCCGGACAAGCTGGGGCCAACGTCCTGACTTTC. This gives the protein CASGSGQAGANVLTF.

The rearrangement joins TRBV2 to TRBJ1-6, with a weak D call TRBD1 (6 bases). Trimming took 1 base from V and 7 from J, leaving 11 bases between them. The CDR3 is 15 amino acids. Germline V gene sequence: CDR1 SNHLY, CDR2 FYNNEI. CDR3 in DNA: TGTGCCAGCAGTGAAGGAAGGGGGAGCAATTCACCCCTCCACTTT. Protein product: CASSEGRGSNSPLHF.

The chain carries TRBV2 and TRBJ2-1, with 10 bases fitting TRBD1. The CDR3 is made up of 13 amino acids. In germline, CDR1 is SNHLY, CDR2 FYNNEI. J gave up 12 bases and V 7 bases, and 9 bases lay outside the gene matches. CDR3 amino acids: CASNRGQGGGQFF. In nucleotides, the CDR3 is TGTGCCAGCAATCGAGGACAGGGGGGTGGGCAGTTCTTC.

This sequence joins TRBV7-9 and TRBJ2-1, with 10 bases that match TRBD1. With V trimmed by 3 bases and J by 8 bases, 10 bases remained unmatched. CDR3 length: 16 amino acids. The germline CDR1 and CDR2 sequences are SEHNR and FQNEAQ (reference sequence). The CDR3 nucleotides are TGTGCCAGCAGCTTTCACCGGGACAGGGGTAAAGATGAGCAGTTCTTC. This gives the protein CASSFHRDRGKDEQFF.

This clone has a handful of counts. CDR3 DNA sequence: TGTGCCAGCAGACTGACAGGGGGTGAAGCTTTCTTT. Translating it yields CASRLTGGEAFF. This chain joins TRBV12-3 or TRBV12-4 and TRBJ1-1, with 9 bases that match TRBD1. CDR3 length: 12 amino acids. The ends lost 6 bases at V and 7 bases at J; junction bases unmatched: 3.

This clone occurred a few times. CDR3 sequence: CASSPQPRATNEKLFF. The CDR3 region has the DNA TGTGCCAGCAGCCCACAGCCGAGGGCAACTAATGAAAAACTGTTTTTT. The genes are TRBV7-2 and TRBJ1-4; D gene unclear. V lost 5 bases to trimming and J lost 0 bases, with 13 bases between them. CDR3 length: 16 residues. Germline loops: CDR1 SGHTA, CDR2 FQGNSA. Full variable domain (missing parts from reference TRBV7-2 and TRBJ1-4): GAGVSQSPSNKVTEKGKDVELRCDPISGHTALYWYRQSLGQGLEFLIYFQGNSAPDKSGLPSDRFSAERTGGSVSTLTIQRTQQEDSAVYLCASSPQPRATNEKLFFGSGTQLSVL.

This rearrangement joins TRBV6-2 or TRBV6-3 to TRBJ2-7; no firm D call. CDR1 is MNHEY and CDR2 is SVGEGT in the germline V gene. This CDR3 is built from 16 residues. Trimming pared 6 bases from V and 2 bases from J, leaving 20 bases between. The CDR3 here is CASSHSASGNPYEQYF. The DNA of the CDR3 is TGTGCCAGCAGCCACTCCGCTTCAGGAAATCCCTACGAGCAGTACTTC.

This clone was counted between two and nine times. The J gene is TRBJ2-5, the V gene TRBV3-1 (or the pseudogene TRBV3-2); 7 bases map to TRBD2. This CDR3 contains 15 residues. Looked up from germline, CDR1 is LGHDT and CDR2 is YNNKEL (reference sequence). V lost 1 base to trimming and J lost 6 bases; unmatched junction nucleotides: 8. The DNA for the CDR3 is TGTGCCAGCAGCCAAGGGTTGGGAGGGGAAAAGACCCAGTACTTC. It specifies CASSQGLGGEKTQYF.

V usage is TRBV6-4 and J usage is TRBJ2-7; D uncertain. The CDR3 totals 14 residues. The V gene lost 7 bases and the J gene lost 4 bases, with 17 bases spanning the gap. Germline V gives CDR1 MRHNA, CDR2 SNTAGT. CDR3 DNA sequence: TGTGCCAGCATTGCGAACCCAGGCCTTTACGAGCAGTACTTC. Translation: CASIANPGLYEQYF.

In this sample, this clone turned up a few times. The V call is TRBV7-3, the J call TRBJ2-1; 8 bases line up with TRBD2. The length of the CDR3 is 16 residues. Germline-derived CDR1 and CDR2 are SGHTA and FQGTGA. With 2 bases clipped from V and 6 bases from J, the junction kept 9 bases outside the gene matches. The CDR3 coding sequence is TGTGCCAGCAGCTTATGGGGTAGCGGGGATTTCAATGAGCAGTTCTTC. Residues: CASSLWGSGDFNEQFF.

The CDR3 DNA follows: TGTGCCAGCAGCTTAACAGGCCAAAGGGGAGAAGCTTTCTTT. Its translation is CASSLTGQRGEAFF. J is TRBJ1-1 and V is TRBV11-2; maybe TRBD1 (5 bases). Between the trimmed V and J ends, which lost 2 bases and 8 bases, there was a span of 15 bases. The CDR3 runs to 14 residues. Germline values: CDR1 SGHAT, CDR2 FQNNGV.

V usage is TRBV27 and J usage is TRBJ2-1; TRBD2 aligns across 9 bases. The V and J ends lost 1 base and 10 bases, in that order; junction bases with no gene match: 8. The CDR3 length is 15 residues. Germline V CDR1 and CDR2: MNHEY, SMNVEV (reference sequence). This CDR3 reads CASSLLASGALEQFF. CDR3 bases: TGTGCCAGCAGTTTATTGGCTAGCGGGGCCTTAGAGCAGTTCTTC.

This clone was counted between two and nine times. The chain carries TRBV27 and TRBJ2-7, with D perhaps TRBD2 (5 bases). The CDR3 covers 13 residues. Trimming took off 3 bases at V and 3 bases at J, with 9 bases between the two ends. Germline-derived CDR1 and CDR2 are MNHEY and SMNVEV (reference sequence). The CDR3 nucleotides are TGTGCCAGCAGTTTTAGCGCCATCTACGAGCAGTACTTC. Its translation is CASSFSAIYEQYF.

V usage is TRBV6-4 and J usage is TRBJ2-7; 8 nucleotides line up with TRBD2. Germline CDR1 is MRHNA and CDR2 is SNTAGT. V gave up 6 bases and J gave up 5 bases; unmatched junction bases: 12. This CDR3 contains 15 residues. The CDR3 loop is CASSPEAGVVHEQYF. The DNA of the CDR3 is TGTGCCAGCAGCCCGGAAGCGGGAGTCGTCCACGAGCAGTACTTC.

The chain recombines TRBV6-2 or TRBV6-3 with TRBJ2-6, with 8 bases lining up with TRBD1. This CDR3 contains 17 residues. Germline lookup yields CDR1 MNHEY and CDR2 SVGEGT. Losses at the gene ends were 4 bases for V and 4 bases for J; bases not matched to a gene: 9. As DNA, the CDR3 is TGTGCCAGCAGTTCTAGCTGGACAGGGTTCGGGGCCAACGTCCTGACTTTC. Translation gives CASSSSWTGFGANVLTF.

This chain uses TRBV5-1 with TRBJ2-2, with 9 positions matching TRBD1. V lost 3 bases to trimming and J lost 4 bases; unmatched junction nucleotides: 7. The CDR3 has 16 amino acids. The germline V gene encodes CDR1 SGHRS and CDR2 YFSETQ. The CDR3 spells CASSWMTGGGTGELFF. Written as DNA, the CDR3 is TGCGCCAGCAGCTGGATGACAGGGGGTGGCACCGGGGAGCTGTTTTTT.

The CDR3 reads CASSLTPRGGQETQYF. The CDR3 DNA follows: TGTGCCAGCAGCTTAACGCCGCGAGGGGGCCAAGAGACCCAGTACTTC. The V call is TRBV7-3, the J call TRBJ2-5, with D possibly being TRBD1 (6 bases). The germline V gene has CDR1 SGHTA and CDR2 FQGTGA. Deletions cut 0 bases from V and 1 base from J, with 12 bases between. This CDR3 comprises 16 residues.

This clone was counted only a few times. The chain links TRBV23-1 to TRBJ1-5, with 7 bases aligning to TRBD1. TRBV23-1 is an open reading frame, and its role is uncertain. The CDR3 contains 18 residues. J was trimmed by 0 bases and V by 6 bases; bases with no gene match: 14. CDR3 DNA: TGCGCCAGCAGCGCCTGGACAGGTAACATAATTAGCAATCAGCCCCAGCATTTT. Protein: CASSAWTGNIISNQPQHF.

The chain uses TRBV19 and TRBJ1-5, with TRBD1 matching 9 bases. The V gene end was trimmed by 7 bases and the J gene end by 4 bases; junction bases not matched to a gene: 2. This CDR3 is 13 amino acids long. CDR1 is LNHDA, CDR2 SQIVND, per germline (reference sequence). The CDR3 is CASIDRGNQPQHF. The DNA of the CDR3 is TGTGCCAGTATTGACAGGGGGAATCAGCCCCAGCATTTT.